A single sample gave rise to the 14 T cell receptor beta chains below, sequenced in a study of metastatic and nonmetastatic thyroid tumors. TCRdb redid the clone calls on the PCR reads using MiXCR. The repertoire holds 20,000 to 25,000 clones, with roughly a fifth as singletons. Every patient underwent thyroid surgery untreated. The sample consisted of blood. The receptors here all came from a female donor with papillary thyroid cancer or a benign thyroid nodule (not recorded which). Some clones in this sample may be carry-over from other donors' samples.

Many counts were recorded for this clone. The same CDR3 also results from other DNA sequences found in this sample. The chain uses TRBV3-1 and TRBJ1-5; weak D call: TRBD1 (5 bases). With 1 base removed from V and 5 bases from J, the gap between germline ends came to 15 bases. Germline CDR1 is LGHDT and CDR2 is YNNKEL (reference sequence). The CDR3 extends over 16 amino acids. CDR3 nucleotide sequence: TGTGCCAGCAGCCAAGCCTATGGGGCCGGGGATCAGCCCCAGCATTTT. This codes for CASSQAYGAGDQPQHF.

The J gene is TRBJ2-3, the V gene TRBV20-1; the D gene is possibly TRBD2 (6 bases). CDR3 length: 14 amino acids. V shed 6 bases and J shed 3 bases, with 16 bases lying between them. Germline values: CDR1 DFQATT, CDR2 SNEGSKA (reference sequence). DNA of the CDR3: TGCAGTGCCCAAGCGGGCGGGAAAACAGATACGCAGTATTTT. The encoded protein is CSAQAGGKTDTQYF.

The chain uses TRBV20-1 and TRBJ2-1; 7 nucleotides match TRBD2. This CDR3 spans 13 amino acids. After removal of 7 bases from V and 8 bases from J, the junction contained 11 bases not matched to a gene. Germline assignment: CDR1 DFQATT and CDR2 SNEGSKA (reference sequence). CDR3 residues: CSGRRGFSHEQFF. The CDR3 coding sequence is TGCAGTGGGCGGCGGGGGTTCTCCCATGAGCAGTTCTTC.

This chain uses TRBV20-1 with TRBJ1-3, with unresolved D. V was trimmed by 3 bases and J by 4 bases, leaving 13 bases between them. This CDR3 spans 14 amino acids. Germline CDR1 reads DFQATT; CDR2 reads SNEGSKA (reference sequence). CDR3: CSASWWSVGNTIYF. CDR3 nucleotide sequence: TGCAGTGCTAGTTGGTGGTCGGTAGGAAACACCATATATTTT.

This clone was detected ten times or more. The genes are TRBV3-1 and TRBJ2-4; the match to TRBD2 covers 7 bases. J was trimmed by 13 bases and V by 1 base; bases with no gene match: 1. In germline, CDR1 is LGHDT, CDR2 YNNKEL (reference sequence). The CDR3 totals 11 residues. The CDR3 nucleotides read TGTGCCAGCAGCCAAGGTAGCGGGCAGTACTTC. Translating it yields CASSQGSGQYF.

This clone turned up a few times. Germline is not matched at one junction end, which may reflect a read error. The genes are TRBV15 and TRBJ1-1; D is uncertain. The CDR3 runs to 15 residues. Germline V gives CDR1 LNHNV, CDR2 YYDKDF (reference sequence). In DNA form, the CDR3 reads TGTGCCACCAACAGAGTCGCGGGCGGGAACACTGAAGCTTTCTTT. Its translation is CATNRVAGGNTEAFF.

This clone was counted many times. The chain couples TRBV19 to TRBJ1-4; 7 nucleotides agree with TRBD1. The V segment lost 4 bases and the J segment 0 bases; nucleotides outside the gene matches: 2. This CDR3 contains 15 residues. CDR1 LNHDA and CDR2 SQIVND come from the germline V gene (reference sequence). Here the CDR3 reads CASSRDRATNEKLFF. DNA of the CDR3: TGTGCCAGTAGTAGGGACAGAGCAACTAATGAAAAACTGTTTTTT.

Worth noting for this clone: The conserved final phenylalanine or tryptophan is absent from the CDR3, which likely points to a read error. This sequence joins TRBV12-3 or TRBV12-4 and TRBJ2-2, with TRBD1 matching over 7 bases. The CDR3 extends over 14 amino acids. The CDR3 sequence: CASKGQAYTGDLFS. In DNA form, the CDR3 reads TGTGCCAGCAAAGGACAGGCTTACACCGGGGACCTGTTTTCT.

There are many counts of this clone. This clone may be a read error of a much larger clone one base away. The same CDR3 can be traced to other DNA sequences in this sample. This sequence joins TRBV15 and TRBJ1-4; D remains unclear. The CDR3 consists of 15 residues. CDR1 and CDR2 (germline): LNHNV, YYDKDF (reference sequence). The CDR3 nucleotides read TGTGCCACCAGCAGAGCTCCGGGCCTTGCTGAAAAGCTGTTTTTT. Its translation: CATSRAPGLAEKLFF.

By its share, this clone is medium-sized. This rearrangement joins TRBV24-1 to TRBJ2-3; D uncertain. Trimming shortened V by 5 bases and J by 3 bases, and 11 bases separated the two germline ends. The CDR3 consists of 14 residues. Germline V gives CDR1 KGHDR, CDR2 SFDVKD. Here the CDR3 DNA reads TGTGCCACCAGTGCTGAGGACGGTACAGATACGCAGTATTTT. Encoded protein: CATSAEDGTDTQYF.

About this clone itself: One end of the junction is discordant with germline, which a read error may explain. Other DNA sequences within the sample encode an identical CDR3. This chain links TRBV6-1 with TRBJ1-2; 10 bases match TRBD1. CDR1 and CDR2 from the germline V gene are MNHNS and SASEGT. The CDR3 extends over 16 amino acids. The CDR3 loop reads CASSEGTGEALNGYTF. The CDR3 DNA sequence: TGTGCCAGCAGTGAGGGGACAGGGGAGGCCCTGAATGGATACACCTTC.

Many counts were recorded for this clone. The J gene is TRBJ2-6, the V gene TRBV7-2; D remains unclear. Germline assignment: CDR1 SGHTA and CDR2 FQGNSA. The CDR3 sequence is 19 residues long. The germline V and J ends were trimmed by 1 base and 2 bases, with 18 bases remaining between them. CDR3: CASSLVGLQLRAGANVLTF. CDR3 DNA: TGTGCCAGCAGCTTAGTTGGGTTGCAGCTAAGGGCTGGGGCCAACGTCCTGACTTTC.

This clone was seen many times. The rearrangement joins TRBV7-9 to TRBJ2-5; 7 positions agree with TRBD1. The CDR3 loop spans 13 amino acids. Germline CDR1 reads SEHNR; CDR2 reads FQNEAQ (reference sequence). V shed 5 bases, J shed 5 bases, and the junction held 5 bases outside the gene matches. CDR3 DNA sequence: TGTGCCAGCAGCCCCAGGGGGTGGGAGACCCAGTACTTC. It is translated as CASSPRGWETQYF.

This clone showed up many times. For the CDR3, the DNA is TGTGCCAGCAGCCCCTGGGATGGGCGGGGATATGGCTACACCTTC. Translating gives CASSPWDGRGYGYTF. This chain links TRBV11-2 with TRBJ1-2; D remains ambiguous. Germline V gene lookup returns CDR1 SGHAT and CDR2 FQNNGV. V was cut by 5 bases and J by 5 bases, with 18 bases left in between. CDR3 length: 15 residues.